This T cell receptor (beta chain) was sequenced during a study of blood T cell repertoires in COVID-19. Study-level background: Sites in the United States, Italy and Spain provided acute and convalescent COVID-19 samples. Nucleic acid was either cDNA or gDNA, and it came from T cells, B-cell-depleted T cells, or PBMCs.

Per the original data handling: Amplification of reference gene primers was used by the study to estimate nucleated cell counts. Only in-frame clones appear in the TCRdb table, and some are missing; sequencing was by immunoSEQ multiplex PCR. The V and J calls and the clone size are those of that table, but D and trimming were determined from the DNA. In the table there are fewer than 90,000 clones, approximately 90% of which are singletons. CDR1 is LGHNA, CDR2 YNFKEQ, per germline. The ends were cut back, 4 bases at V and 2 bases at J, with 12 bases in the middle. This CDR3 comprises 15 residues. This clone appeared once.

The clonotype comes from a male donor with acute or convalescent COVID-19. The source material was peripheral blood. V usage is TRBV4-2 and J usage is TRBJ2-1, with a possible D match to TRBD1 (5 bases). This CDR3 is CASSPSDITYNEQFF. Here the CDR3 DNA reads TGTGCCAGCAGCCCCTCGGACATTACCTACAATGAGCAGTTCTTC.